The present entry profiles one TCR beta chain with its context. The target antigen is unknown. This entry is derived from a study of graft-versus-host responses after intestinal transplantation. The overall study: Those transplanted obtained multivisceral, liver-intestinal, or isolated intestinal grafts.

Some clones are missing from TCRdb's copy, which holds only in-frame ones; the method was immunoSEQ multiplex PCR. The table shows 70,000 or so clones, with 84% occurring only once. The study, taken as a whole, reports: Present in recipient marrow, GvH clones included some that appeared first in ileum or blood. Early post-transplant HvG declines showed an association with peak circulating GvH clone levels.

This CDR3 contains 15 residues. In germline, CDR1 is SGHDT, CDR2 YYEEEE. The V and J ends lost 4 bases and 1 base respectively, with 12 bases between them. The sequence derives from a human donor who was the organ donor for an intestinal transplant. The rearrangement joins TRBV5-6 to TRBJ1-3; the D gene is possibly TRBD1 (6 bases). The sample here was unstimulated CD4+ T cells sorted from spleen or lymph node cells, taken before transplant. The CDR3 bases are TGTGCCAGCAGCCCCTACAGGGTTTCTGGAAACACCATATATTTT. This codes for CASSPYRVSGNTIYF.